These T cell receptor beta chains were read from a single sample in a study of T cell responses to AZD1222 COVID-19 vaccine. The table came from immunoSEQ multiplex PCR; TCRdb's copy has only in-frame clones and leaves some out. The repertoire holds approximately 97,000 clones, 90% to 95% seen once, with less than 8% in the top ten. The source was peripheral blood, collected on day 0 of AZD1222 vaccination. The receptors here all came from an adult in good health. Each CDR3 is given with its conserved first and last residue. Each record gives: V gene, J gene, D gene, clone size, CDR3 protein, CDR3 DNA. A D gene is named only where the DNA matches it firmly. Some rows mark clone size as missing; the rest say once, few, many or name a class of expanded clone.

V gene: TRBV9; J gene: TRBJ1-2; D gene: NA; clone size: NA; CDR3 protein: CASSVGGGANYGYTF; CDR3 DNA: TGTGCCAGCAGCGTAGGAGGGGGGGCTAACTATGGCTACACCTTC
V gene: TRBV18; J gene: TRBJ2-1; D gene: TRBD2; clone size: NA; CDR3 protein: CASSPSLADYNEQFF; CDR3 DNA: TGTGCCAGCTCACCATCACTAGCGGACTACAATGAGCAGTTCTTC
V gene: TRBV9; J gene: TRBJ1-2; D gene: TRBD1; clone size: NA; CDR3 protein: CASSPRDRGEGTYGYTF; CDR3 DNA: TGTGCCAGCAGCCCCCGGGACAGAGGCGAGGGGACTTATGGCTACACCTTC
V gene: TRBV7-6; J gene: TRBJ2-1; D gene: TRBD2; clone size: NA; CDR3 protein: CASSPLTSGRAYEQFF; CDR3 DNA: TGTGCCAGCAGCCCACTGACTAGCGGGAGGGCCTATGAGCAGTTCTTC
V gene: TRBV29-1; J gene: TRBJ1-2; D gene: NA; clone size: NA; CDR3 protein: CSVDVIGYTF; CDR3 DNA: TGCAGCGTTGATGTGATAGGCTACACCTTC
V gene: TRBV7-3; J gene: TRBJ1-1; D gene: TRBD1; clone size: NA; CDR3 protein: CASSQGQGWNTEAFF; CDR3 DNA: TGTGCCAGCAGCCAAGGACAGGGATGGAACACTGAAGCTTTCTTT
V gene: TRBV19; J gene: TRBJ1-6; D gene: NA; clone size: NA; CDR3 protein: CASSIPGRHSPLHF; CDR3 DNA: TGTGCCAGTAGTATCCCAGGGAGACATTCACCCCTCCACTTT
V gene: TRBV10-2; J gene: TRBJ2-2; D gene: TRBD1; clone size: NA; CDR3 protein: CASRDRYTGELFF; CDR3 DNA: TGCGCCAGCAGGGACAGGTACACCGGGGAGCTGTTTTTT
V gene: TRBV23-1; J gene: TRBJ1-2; D gene: NA; clone size: NA; CDR3 protein: CASSQSKRHYWGYTF; CDR3 DNA: TGCGCCAGCAGTCAATCCAAAAGACACTACTGGGGCTACACCTTC
V gene: TRBV7-3; J gene: TRBJ1-3; D gene: NA; clone size: NA; CDR3 protein: CASSLTGGGNIGNTIYF; CDR3 DNA: TGTGCCAGCAGCTTAACGGGAGGGGGAAATATTGGAAACACCATATATTTT
V gene: TRBV4-3; J gene: TRBJ1-1; D gene: NA; clone size: NA; CDR3 protein: CASSQEGPGRKAFF; CDR3 DNA: TGCGCCAGCAGCCAAGAGGGGCCGGGTAGGAAAGCTTTCTTT
V gene: TRBV28; J gene: TRBJ1-1; D gene: NA; clone size: NA; CDR3 protein: CASSLDQIRGLAFF; CDR3 DNA: TGTGCCAGCAGCCTCGACCAGATAAGAGGCTTAGCTTTCTTT
V gene: TRBV28; J gene: TRBJ1-1; D gene: TRBD1; clone size: NA; CDR3 protein: CASSLFGRQGTEAFF; CDR3 DNA: TGTGCCAGCAGTTTATTCGGGAGACAGGGGACTGAAGCTTTCTTT
V gene: TRBV19; J gene: TRBJ1-5; D gene: NA; clone size: NA; CDR3 protein: CASSLVGQPQHF; CDR3 DNA: TGTGCCAGTAGTTTGGTGGGGCAGCCCCAGCATTTT
V gene: TRBV4-1; J gene: TRBJ2-1; D gene: NA; clone size: few; CDR3 protein: CASSQGLGSSSYNEQFF; CDR3 DNA: TGCGCCAGCAGCCAAGGGTTGGGGTCGAGCTCCTACAATGAGCAGTTCTTC
V gene: TRBV14; J gene: TRBJ1-1; D gene: NA; clone size: NA; CDR3 protein: CASSEQAIEAFF; CDR3 DNA: TGTGCCAGCAGCGAACAGGCTATTGAAGCTTTCTTT
V gene: TRBV27; J gene: TRBJ1-5; D gene: NA; clone size: NA; CDR3 protein: CASSPRREGNQPQHF; CDR3 DNA: TGTGCCAGCAGCCCACGGCGGGAAGGCAATCAGCCCCAGCATTTT
V gene: TRBV5-1; J gene: TRBJ2-2; D gene: NA; clone size: NA; CDR3 protein: CASSLAAANTGELFF; CDR3 DNA: TGCGCCAGCAGCTTGGCGGCAGCGAACACCGGGGAGCTGTTTTTT
V gene: TRBV5-1; J gene: TRBJ1-2; D gene: NA; clone size: NA; CDR3 protein: CASSPQVANYGYTF; CDR3 DNA: TGCGCCAGCAGCCCCCAGGTCGCTAACTATGGCTACACCTTC
V gene: TRBV5-1; J gene: TRBJ1-1; D gene: NA; clone size: NA; CDR3 protein: CASSLAGGDPSRAFF; CDR3 DNA: TGCGCCAGCAGCTTGGCCGGGGGGGACCCGAGTCGGGCTTTCTTT
V gene: TRBV2; J gene: TRBJ1-5; D gene: NA; clone size: NA; CDR3 protein: CASSDNQPQHF; CDR3 DNA: TGTGCCAGCAGTGATAATCAGCCCCAGCATTTT
V gene: TRBV6-5; J gene: TRBJ2-2; D gene: NA; clone size: NA; CDR3 protein: CASSYPGTGELFF; CDR3 DNA: TGTGCCAGCAGTTACCCAGGGACTGGGGAGCTGTTTTTT
V gene: TRBV9; J gene: TRBJ2-7; D gene: NA; clone size: once; CDR3 protein: CASSVDDTYYEQYF; CDR3 DNA: TGTGCCAGCAGCGTAGACGACACCTACTACGAGCAGTACTTC
V gene: TRBV7-2; J gene: TRBJ1-5; D gene: NA; clone size: NA; CDR3 protein: CASSLQGLYSNQPQHF; CDR3 DNA: TGTGCCAGCAGCCTACAGGGCCTATATAGCAATCAGCCCCAGCATTTT
V gene: TRBV27; J gene: TRBJ1-1; D gene: NA; clone size: NA; CDR3 protein: CASSAYRVGNTEAFF; CDR3 DNA: TGTGCCAGCAGTGCCTACAGGGTTGGGAACACTGAAGCTTTCTTT
V gene: TRBV5-1; J gene: TRBJ2-3; D gene: TRBD1; clone size: NA; CDR3 protein: CASSPGQGLIDTQYF; CDR3 DNA: TGCGCCAGCAGCCCCGGACAGGGACTTATAGATACGCAGTATTTT
V gene: TRBV19; J gene: TRBJ1-2; D gene: TRBD1; clone size: once; CDR3 protein: CASSIPGTGGANYGYTF; CDR3 DNA: TGTGCCAGTAGTATACCCGGGACAGGGGGCGCTAACTATGGCTACACCTTC
V gene: TRBV30; J gene: TRBJ1-3; D gene: NA; clone size: NA; CDR3 protein: CAWSVMGAVGNTIYF; CDR3 DNA: TGTGCCTGGAGTGTGATGGGGGCGGTCGGAAACACCATATATTTT
V gene: TRBV7-2; J gene: TRBJ2-7; D gene: NA; clone size: NA; CDR3 protein: CASSLITEQYF; CDR3 DNA: TGTGCCAGCAGCTTAATAACCGAGCAGTACTTC
V gene: TRBV5-4; J gene: TRBJ1-4; D gene: TRBD1; clone size: NA; CDR3 protein: CASSLTGDDEKLFF; CDR3 DNA: TGTGCCAGCAGCTTGACAGGGGATGATGAAAAACTGTTTTTT
V gene: TRBV6-2/TRBV6-3; J gene: TRBJ1-5; D gene: TRBD1; clone size: NA; CDR3 protein: CASSTHNPGQGEKPQHF; CDR3 DNA: TGTGCCAGCAGTACCCACAATCCGGGACAGGGGGAGAAGCCCCAGCATTTT
V gene: TRBV12-5; J gene: TRBJ1-5; D gene: NA; clone size: NA; CDR3 protein: CASGPGTNNQPQHF; CDR3 DNA: TGTGCTAGTGGACCAGGTACGAACAATCAGCCCCAGCATTTT
V gene: TRBV10-3; J gene: TRBJ2-1; D gene: TRBD2; clone size: few; CDR3 protein: CAISESGSGSYNEQFF; CDR3 DNA: TGTGCCATCAGTGAGTCGGGTAGCGGGAGCTACAATGAGCAGTTCTTC
V gene: TRBV30; J gene: TRBJ1-3; D gene: NA; clone size: NA; CDR3 protein: CAWSLGNGNTIYF; CDR3 DNA: TGTGCCTGGAGTCTGGGGAATGGAAACACCATATATTTT
V gene: TRBV18; J gene: TRBJ2-4; D gene: NA; clone size: NA; CDR3 protein: CASSQTGTAKNIQYF; CDR3 DNA: TGTGCCAGCTCGCAGACCGGGACAGCCAAAAACATTCAGTACTTC
V gene: TRBV12-5; J gene: TRBJ1-1; D gene: NA; clone size: NA; CDR3 protein: CASLGIGRGEGTEAFF; CDR3 DNA: TGTGCTAGTCTTGGTATTGGGAGGGGTGAGGGGACTGAAGCTTTCTTT
V gene: TRBV7-6; J gene: TRBJ1-1; D gene: TRBD1; clone size: NA; CDR3 protein: CASSFTGDSHTEAFF; CDR3 DNA: TGTGCCAGCAGCTTCACAGGGGATTCCCACACTGAAGCTTTCTTT
V gene: TRBV15; J gene: TRBJ2-7; D gene: NA; clone size: NA; CDR3 protein: CATSRGRNYEQYF; CDR3 DNA: TGTGCCACCAGCAGAGGGCGGAACTACGAGCAGTACTTC
V gene: TRBV3-1/TRBV3-2; J gene: TRBJ2-7; D gene: TRBD1; clone size: NA; CDR3 protein: CASSQGTGRTYEQYF; CDR3 DNA: TGTGCCAGCAGCCAAGGGACAGGGAGGACCTACGAGCAGTACTTC
V gene: TRBV14; J gene: TRBJ2-4; D gene: NA; clone size: NA; CDR3 protein: CASSRSLAKNIQYF; CDR3 DNA: TGTGCCAGCAGTCGCAGTTTAGCCAAAAACATTCAGTACTTC
V gene: TRBV9; J gene: TRBJ2-3; D gene: TRBD1; clone size: NA; CDR3 protein: CASSVAGGASPDTQYF; CDR3 DNA: TGTGCCAGCAGCGTCGCAGGGGGCGCTTCCCCCGATACGCAGTATTTT
V gene: TRBV2; J gene: TRBJ2-4; D gene: NA; clone size: NA; CDR3 protein: CVALKHPGTSWPNIQYF; CDR3 DNA: TGTGTGGCGTTGAAGCACCCTGGGACCTCGTGGCCAAACATTCAGTACTTC
V gene: TRBV7-9; J gene: TRBJ1-1; D gene: TRBD1; clone size: NA; CDR3 protein: CASSLVRGKNTEAFF; CDR3 DNA: TGTGCCAGCAGCTTAGTCAGGGGGAAGAACACTGAAGCTTTCTTT
V gene: TRBV7-8; J gene: TRBJ2-3; D gene: TRBD1; clone size: NA; CDR3 protein: CASSIGTGPEYF; CDR3 DNA: TGTGCCAGCAGCATAGGGACAGGGCCGGAGTATTTT
V gene: TRBV21-1; J gene: TRBJ2-5; D gene: NA; clone size: NA; CDR3 protein: CASSKAGASKHQETQYF; CDR3 DNA: TGTGCCAGCAGCAAGGCCGGAGCGTCGAAACACCAAGAGACCCAGTACTTC
V gene: TRBV29-1; J gene: TRBJ2-1; D gene: NA; clone size: NA; CDR3 protein: CSVVGGSSYNEQFF; CDR3 DNA: TGCAGCGTTGTTGGAGGTAGCTCCTACAATGAGCAGTTCTTC
V gene: TRBV28; J gene: TRBJ2-5; D gene: TRBD2; clone size: NA; CDR3 protein: CASSFLGGRRAETQYF; CDR3 DNA: TGTGCCAGCAGTTTCCTCGGGGGGAGGAGGGCGGAGACCCAGTACTTC
V gene: TRBV3-1/TRBV3-2; J gene: TRBJ2-1; D gene: TRBD2; clone size: NA; CDR3 protein: CASSQAVGSGVMNEQFF; CDR3 DNA: TGTGCCAGCAGCCAAGCCGTGGGTAGCGGGGTAATGAATGAGCAGTTCTTC
V gene: TRBV5-4; J gene: TRBJ1-3; D gene: NA; clone size: NA; CDR3 protein: CASSRGGVYFAGNTIYF; CDR3 DNA: TGTGCCAGCAGCCGAGGGGGGGTCTATTTTGCTGGAAACACCATATATTTT
V gene: TRBV28; J gene: TRBJ1-3; D gene: NA; clone size: NA; CDR3 protein: CASSPRAGTGNTIYF; CDR3 DNA: TGTGCCAGCAGTCCCAGGGCGGGGACTGGAAACACCATATATTTT
V gene: TRBV30; J gene: TRBJ2-2; D gene: NA; clone size: NA; CDR3 protein: CAWGGSSGSGELFF; CDR3 DNA: TGTGCCTGGGGGGGCTCTTCAGGGTCCGGGGAGCTGTTTTTT
V gene: TRBV30; J gene: TRBJ2-7; D gene: NA; clone size: NA; CDR3 protein: CAWSSRGAAYSYEQYF; CDR3 DNA: TGTGCCTGGAGTTCCCGCGGTGCAGCCTATTCCTACGAGCAGTACTTC
V gene: TRBV27; J gene: TRBJ1-4; D gene: NA; clone size: NA; CDR3 protein: CASRDGTAPNEKLFF; CDR3 DNA: TGTGCCAGCAGAGACGGGACCGCACCTAATGAAAAACTGTTTTTT
V gene: TRBV7-8; J gene: TRBJ1-3; D gene: NA; clone size: NA; CDR3 protein: CASRKVTGLEGNTIYF; CDR3 DNA: TGTGCCAGCAGAAAAGTAACAGGGTTGGAAGGAAACACCATATATTTT
V gene: TRBV5-6; J gene: TRBJ2-3; D gene: NA; clone size: NA; CDR3 protein: CASSLGTGRRTDTQYF; CDR3 DNA: TGTGCCAGCAGCTTGGGTACAGGGCGGAGGACAGATACGCAGTATTTT
V gene: TRBV5-5; J gene: TRBJ1-5; D gene: NA; clone size: NA; CDR3 protein: CASRMTGQSNQPQHF; CDR3 DNA: TGTGCCAGCAGAATGACAGGTCAGAGCAATCAGCCCCAGCATTTT
V gene: TRBV6-5; J gene: TRBJ1-5; D gene: NA; clone size: NA; CDR3 protein: CASSYSGRQPQHF; CDR3 DNA: TGTGCCAGCAGTTACTCTGGACGTCAGCCCCAGCATTTT
V gene: TRBV9; J gene: TRBJ1-3; D gene: TRBD1; clone size: NA; CDR3 protein: CASSLRQGPTFGNTIYF; CDR3 DNA: TGTGCCAGCAGCCTTCGACAGGGACCAACCTTTGGAAACACCATATATTTT
V gene: TRBV6-1; J gene: TRBJ1-1; D gene: NA; clone size: NA; CDR3 protein: CASSEQGRMKNTEAFF; CDR3 DNA: TGTGCCAGCAGTGAACAGGGTAGAATGAAGAACACTGAAGCTTTCTTT